This TCR beta chain was profiled in a study of post-analysis software for immune sequencing data. About this clonotype itself: Its antigen is unknown.

Germline loops: CDR1 MNHNY, CDR2 SVGAGI (reference sequence). The V gene lost 4 bases and the J gene lost 3 bases, with 10 bases spanning the gap. The CDR3 spans 14 residues. The study, taken as a whole, reports: Several TRBV segments (TRBV5-6, TRBV5-1 and TRBV20-1 among them) occurred more frequently in patients than in controls.

Sequencing libraries made from TCR beta cDNA carried unique molecular identifiers. MiXCR, applied by TCRdb to the PCR reads, yields one record per CDR3 protein. The sample records around 400,000 distinct CDR3 sequences, less than 40% being singletons. The source is a girl under 18 with multiple sclerosis. The sample taken for sequencing was blood. The V and J genes are TRBV6-6 and TRBJ1-5; D call uncertain. CDR3 bases: TGTGCCAGCAGTTTACCAGGATTCAATCAGCCCCAGCATTTT. Translated: CASSLPGFNQPQHF.